This passage covers 22 T cell receptor beta chains from one sample sequenced in a study of OX40 agonist ivuxolimab in advanced cancers. Using immunoSEQ multiplex PCR, the repertoire was profiled, and TCRdb retains in-frame clones only, with some absent. Of tens of thousands of clones listed, more than 65% are singletons. The sequenced sample was CD4+ or CD8+ T cells sorted from blood, obtained in a trial of the OX40 agonist ivuxolimab. The source is an adult with an advanced solid tumor such as melanoma, head and neck, liver or kidney cancer.

This clone was counted a few times. This chain connects TRBV5-1 to TRBJ2-7; D is uncertain. CDR1 is SGHRS, CDR2 YFSETQ, per germline. The CDR3 sequence is 12 residues long. Trimming removed 8 bases from V and 6 bases from J, with 15 bases in between. The CDR3 DNA reads as TGCGCCAGTAAAGGGTCTAGGAGCGAGCAGTACTTC. Its translation is CASKGSRSEQYF.

This clone has just one count. The genes are TRBV19 and TRBJ2-3; TRBD2 aligns across 8 bases. V gave up 3 bases and J gave up 6 bases; unmatched junction bases: 8. The CDR3 contains 15 residues. Per the germline V gene, CDR1 is LNHDA and CDR2 is SQIVND (reference sequence). CDR3 amino acids: CASSISASGSDTQYF. For the CDR3, the DNA is TGTGCCAGTAGTATTTCCGCTAGCGGGTCTGATACGCAGTATTTT.

The gene calls are TRBV6-5 and TRBJ1-4; tentatively, D is TRBD1 (5 bases). V dropped 4 bases and J dropped 8 bases, with 14 bases sitting between them. The V gene's germline CDR1 is MNHEY and CDR2 SVGAGI. The CDR3 runs 14 residues. The CDR3 DNA reads TGTGCCAGCAGTTTAGACAGTACCCACGAAAAACTGTTTTTT. Amino acids: CASSLDSTHEKLFF.

CDR3 in DNA: TGTGCCTCGGAAGGAGCGGGTACGCAGTATTTT. Amino acid sequence: CASEGAGTQYF. V usage is TRBV30 and J usage is TRBJ2-3; the D gene is possibly TRBD2 (6 bases). The V end was cut by 7 bases, the J end by 8 bases, with 13 bases between. CDR1 is GTSNPN and CDR2 is SVGIG in the germline V gene (reference sequence). This CDR3 is built from 11 residues. The variable domain in full, completed from reference TRBV30 and TRBJ2-3, reads SQTIHQWPATLVQPVGSPLSLECTVEGTSNPNLYWYRQAAGRGLQLLFYSVGIGQISSEVPQNLSASRPQDRQFILSSKKLLLSDSGFYLCASEGAGTQYFGPGTRLTVL.

The chain employs TRBV5-1 and TRBJ1-1, with D unclear. Germline loops: CDR1 SGHRS, CDR2 YFSETQ. V was clipped by 0 bases and J by 1 base, with 10 bases between them. This CDR3 spans 15 amino acids. In DNA form, the CDR3 reads TGCGCCAGCAGCTTGGCCTCACAGCCGAACACTGAAGCTTTCTTT. Protein sequence: CASSLASQPNTEAFF.

The rearrangement links TRBV6-1 to TRBJ1-5; a possible D gene is TRBD1 (6 bases). Deletions cut 3 bases from V and 16 bases from J, with 25 bases between. Germline CDR1 reads MNHNS; CDR2 reads SASEGT. This CDR3 has 15 amino acids. The CDR3 region is CASSEEGTINPSRHF. CDR3 nucleotide sequence: TGTGCCAGCAGTGAGGAAGGGACAATTAATCCGAGCAGACATTTT.

The V call is TRBV2, the J call TRBJ2-2, with D possibly TRBD2 on 5 matching bases. Trimming removed 2 bases at V and 2 bases at J, with 9 bases between. This CDR3 contains 15 residues. In germline, CDR1 is SNHLY, CDR2 FYNNEI. The CDR3 spells CASSEFLANTGELFF. The CDR3 bases are TGTGCCAGCAGTGAATTTCTAGCTAACACCGGGGAGCTGTTTTTT.

The chain combines TRBV27 with TRBJ1-2; 10 positions agree with TRBD1. The V gene end was trimmed by 2 bases and the J gene end by 4 bases; junction bases not matched to a gene: 7. Looked up from germline, CDR1 is MNHEY and CDR2 is SMNVEV (reference sequence). This CDR3 is built from 16 residues. The CDR3 DNA reads TGTGCCAGCAGTTTAACGGGACAGGGGCCGGGCTATGGCTACACCTTC. Translating it yields CASSLTGQGPGYGYTF.

V gene TRBV21-1 combines with J gene TRBJ1-1. TRBV21-1 is designated a pseudogene. The CDR3 totals 16 residues. Here the CDR3 DNA reads TGTGCCAGCAGCAAAGCGCTTTTGCCGCCTGGCACTGAAGCTTTCTTT. This sequence encodes CASSKALLPPGTEAFF.

The rearrangement joins TRBV4-1 to TRBJ2-1; 8 bases fit TRBD1. Germline V lookup: CDR1 MGHRA, CDR2 YSYEKL. With V trimmed by 4 bases and J by 4 bases, 12 bases remained unmatched. CDR3 length: 17 amino acids. In DNA, the CDR3 is TGCGCCAGCAGCCTGGACAGGGTCGGGCTGGGGTACAATGAGCAGTTCTTC. Translation gives CASSLDRVGLGYNEQFF.

J is TRBJ2-6 and V is TRBV19; D is perhaps TRBD1 (5 bases). V lost 9 bases, J lost 2 bases, and 20 bases lay in between. The length of the CDR3 is 17 residues. Germline values: CDR1 LNHDA, CDR2 SQIVND (reference sequence). The CDR3 loop reads CASRQSPLEAGANVLTF. In DNA form, the CDR3 reads TGTGCCAGCCGACAGTCCCCCCTTGAGGCTGGGGCCAACGTCCTGACTTTC.

The sample holds one count of this clone. V usage is TRBV28 and J usage is TRBJ2-1; the match to TRBD1 covers 9 bases. Germline trimming cut 2 bases from V and 7 bases from J; bases unmatched to any gene: 9. The germline V gene encodes CDR1 MDHEN and CDR2 SYDVKM. CDR3 length: 16 residues. The CDR3 is CASSLGGTGGLNEQFF. As DNA, the CDR3 is TGTGCCAGCAGTTTAGGGGGCACAGGGGGCCTTAATGAGCAGTTCTTC.

This sequence joins TRBV7-7 and TRBJ2-1; TRBD2 agrees at 7 bases. From germline, CDR1 is SSHAT and CDR2 FNYEAQ (reference sequence). V trimming: 5 bases; J trimming: 4 bases; junction bases outside the gene matches: 8. The CDR3 contains 15 residues. The CDR3 protein is CASSSTSATYNEQFF. CDR3 in DNA: TGTGCCAGCAGCAGTACTAGCGCGACTTACAATGAGCAGTTCTTC.

This clone was detected only once. The chain links TRBV5-1 to TRBJ2-3; the match to TRBD2 covers 7 bases. J lost 4 bases, V lost 4 bases, and 3 bases had no gene match. Per the germline V gene, CDR1 is SGHRS and CDR2 is YFSETQ. This CDR3 region has 13 residues. For the CDR3, the DNA is TGCGCCAGCAGCCAGACTAGCCCAGATACGCAGTATTTT. Amino acids: CASSQTSPDTQYF. Looking up the rest from reference TRBV5-1 and TRBJ2-3 gives the full variable domain: KAGVTQTPRYLIKTRGQQVTLSCSPISGHRSVSWYQQTPGQGLQFLFEYFSETQRNKGNFPGRFSGRQFSNSRSEMNVSTLELGDSALYLCASSQTSPDTQYFGPGTRLTVL.

The V and J genes are TRBV19 and TRBJ1-5, with TRBD1 identical over 9 bases. This CDR3 is built from 18 residues. From germline, CDR1 is LNHDA and CDR2 SQIVND (reference sequence). V shed 0 bases, J shed 2 bases, and the junction held 8 bases outside the gene matches. The DNA for the CDR3 is TGTGCCAGTAGTATAGATGGCGGGACAGGGTTGGGCAATCAGCCCCAGCATTTT. It is translated as CASSIDGGTGLGNQPQHF. Full variable domain (remainder filled in from reference TRBV19 and TRBJ1-5): DGGITQSPKYLFRKEGQNVTLSCEQNLNHDAMYWYRQDPGQGLRLIYYSQIVNDFQKGDIAEGYSVSREKKESFPLTVTSAQKNPTAFYLCASSIDGGTGLGNQPQHFGDGTRLSIL.

The rearrangement links TRBV28 to TRBJ2-1; 14 bases fit TRBD2. The germline CDR1 and CDR2 sequences are MDHEN and SYDVKM. The CDR3 has 22 residues. V shed 10 bases, J shed 0 bases, and the junction held 23 bases outside the gene matches. As DNA, the CDR3 is TGTGCCACCGCCCCGGGCAGGGGAATCGGACTAGCGGGAGGACCCTCCTACAATGAGCAGTTCTTC. It yields the protein CATAPGRGIGLAGGPSYNEQFF.

The gene calls are TRBV13 and TRBJ2-7, with TRBD1 identical over 11 bases. V shed 5 bases, J shed 2 bases, and the junction held 2 bases outside the gene matches. Germline loops: CDR1 PRHDT, CDR2 FYEKMQ (reference sequence). The CDR3 loop spans 14 amino acids. Written as DNA, the CDR3 is TGTGCCAGCAGCCGGGGACAGGGGGCCTACGAGCAGTACTTC. Amino acids: CASSRGQGAYEQYF. Using reference TRBV13 and TRBJ2-7 for the parts outside the CDR3, the full variable domain is AAGVIQSPRHLIKEKRETATLKCYPIPRHDTVYWYQQGPGQDPQFLISFYEKMQSDKGSIPDRFSAQQFSDYHSELNMSSLELGDSALYFCASSRGQGAYEQYFGPGTRLTVT.

The chain employs TRBV6-5 and TRBJ2-3; TRBD2 matches 8 bases. The CDR3 spans 16 residues. The germline V gene has CDR1 MNHEY and CDR2 SVGAGI. Trimming took 0 bases from V and 6 from J; bases not matched to a gene: 8. CDR3 protein: CASSYSGGLGGDTQYF. CDR3 nucleotides: TGTGCCAGCAGTTACTCGGGGGGACTAGGAGGGGATACGCAGTATTTT.

The CDR3 region has the DNA TGTGCCAGCAGCTCGCCACAGGGTATGAACACAGATACGCAGTATTTT. The encoded protein is CASSSPQGMNTDTQYF. This rearrangement joins TRBV7-9 to TRBJ2-3; maybe TRBD1 (6 bases). Germline V gene sequence: CDR1 SEHNR, CDR2 FQNEAQ (reference sequence). The CDR3 contains 16 residues. Trimming pared 4 bases from V and 2 bases from J, leaving 16 bases between. The variable domain in full, with the rest retrieved from reference TRBV7-9 and TRBJ2-3, is DTGVSQNPRHKITKRGQNVTFRCDPISEHNRLYWYRQTLGQGPEFLTYFQNEAQLEKSRLLSDRFSAERPKGSFSTLEIQRTEQGDSAMYLCASSSPQGMNTDTQYFGPGTRLTVL.

The chain links TRBV6-5 to TRBJ2-5; D is perhaps TRBD2 (5 bases). From germline, CDR1 is MNHEY and CDR2 SVGAGI. This CDR3 is 14 amino acids long. V was trimmed by 0 bases and J by 7 bases, leaving 12 bases between them. The CDR3 coding sequence is TGTGCCAGCAGTTACTCGCGGCTAGCAGGGACCCAGTACTTC. This gives the protein CASSYSRLAGTQYF.

The chain has TRBV10-2 and TRBJ2-7; D ambiguous. Germline CDR1 WSHSY, CDR2 SAAADI. The CDR3 length is 14 residues. V was pared by 5 bases and J by 2 bases, with 13 bases between. The CDR3 DNA sequence: TGCGCCAGCAGTCAGCAGAAGGGCCCCTACGAGCAGTACTTC. It yields the protein CASSQQKGPYEQYF.

The CDR3 coding sequence is TGTGCCAGCAGTGACTCTGGGGCCAACGTCCTGACTTTC. Amino acids: CASSDSGANVLTF. This chain joins TRBV6-1 and TRBJ2-6; D gene unclear. CDR1 and CDR2 (germline): MNHNS, SASEGT. This CDR3 comprises 13 residues. V was cut by 3 bases and J by 0 bases, with 0 bases left in between.